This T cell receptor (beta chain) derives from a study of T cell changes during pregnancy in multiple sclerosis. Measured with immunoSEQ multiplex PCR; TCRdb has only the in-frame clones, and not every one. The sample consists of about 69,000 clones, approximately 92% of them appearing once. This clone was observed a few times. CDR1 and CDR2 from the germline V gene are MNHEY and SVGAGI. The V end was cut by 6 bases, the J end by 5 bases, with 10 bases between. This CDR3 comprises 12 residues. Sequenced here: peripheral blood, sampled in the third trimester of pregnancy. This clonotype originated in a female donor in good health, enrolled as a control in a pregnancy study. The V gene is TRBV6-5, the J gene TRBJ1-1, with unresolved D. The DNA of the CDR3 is TGTGCCAGCAGGACGGGGTGGACTGAAGCTTTCTTT. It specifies CASRTGWTEAFF.